These 28 T cell receptor beta chains came from one sample sequenced in a study of blood T cell repertoires in COVID-19. Assay used: immunoSEQ multiplex PCR; TCRdb lists only in-frame clones, some missing. This sample has over 250,000 clones; approximately 85% occur once, and the top ten carry 11%. Material for sequencing was peripheral blood. The receptors come from an older woman with acute or convalescent COVID-19.

This clone has a handful of counts. V and J are TRBV5-1 and TRBJ2-1, with 8 positions matching TRBD1. CDR3 size: 13 residues. The germline gives CDR1 SGHRS, CDR2 YFSETQ. With 4 bases clipped from V and 7 bases from J, the junction kept 4 bases outside the gene matches. The CDR3 protein is CASSGGQGNEQFF. The CDR3 DNA sequence: TGCGCCAGCAGCGGAGGACAGGGTAATGAGCAGTTCTTC.

The chain has TRBV6-5 and TRBJ1-2, with unresolved D. Germline CDR1 reads MNHEY; CDR2 reads SVGAGI. CDR3 length equals 12 residues. V was cut by 8 bases and J by 2 bases, with 9 bases left in between. CDR3 DNA: TGTGCCAGCCAGGAGGGCAACTATGGCTACACCTTC. Translating it yields CASQEGNYGYTF.

This chain uses TRBV5-1 with TRBJ2-4, with TRBD1 matching 7 bases. This CDR3 is 15 amino acids long. Per the germline V gene, CDR1 is SGHRS and CDR2 is YFSETQ. The V segment lost 5 bases and the J segment 1 base; nucleotides outside the gene matches: 6. CDR3 sequence (DNA): TGCGCCAGCAGGGACAGGAGTCGGGCCAAAAACATTCAGTACTTC. It specifies CASRDRSRAKNIQYF.

The chain employs TRBV6-1 and TRBJ1-1; the D is unclear. V lost 3 bases and J lost 3, with 5 bases in between. CDR3 length: 12 residues. Per the germline V gene, CDR1 is MNHNS and CDR2 is SASEGT. In DNA form, the CDR3 reads TGTGCCAGCAGTGACGGGGACACTGAAGCTTTCTTT. The encoded protein is CASSDGDTEAFF.

This chain links TRBV11-3 with TRBJ2-1; D may be TRBD2 (5 bases). Trimming removed 1 base at V and 5 bases at J, with 12 bases between. Per germline, CDR1 SGHNT and CDR2 YENEEA. CDR3 length: 15 amino acids. The CDR3 protein is CASSLGFGVHNEQFF. For the CDR3, the DNA is TGTGCCAGCAGCTTAGGATTCGGGGTCCACAATGAGCAGTTCTTC.

The chain is built from TRBV7-9 and TRBJ1-2; 8 bases map to TRBD1. CDR1 is SEHNR and CDR2 is FQNEAQ in the germline V gene (reference sequence). The CDR3 covers 16 residues. V gave up 6 bases and J gave up 8 bases; unmatched junction bases: 17. The DNA of the CDR3 is TGTGCCAGCAGACGACAGGGGACTGCGGGGGCCCTGGGCTACACCTTC. This encodes CASRRQGTAGALGYTF.

This chain links TRBV18 with TRBJ1-1, with D tentatively TRBD1 (5 bases). The CDR3 covers 13 residues. The germline V gene has CDR1 KGHSH and CDR2 LQKENI. V was pared by 6 bases and J by 3 bases, with 11 bases between. CDR3 sequence (DNA): TGTGCCAGCTCCGAAGGCAGGGACACTGAAGCTTTCTTT. This sequence encodes CASSEGRDTEAFF.

The chain uses TRBV6-2 or TRBV6-3 and TRBJ2-3; 7 nucleotides align to TRBD2. Trimming removed 6 bases from V and 4 bases from J; junction bases left unmatched: 4. There are 13 residues in the CDR3. Per germline, CDR1 MNHEY and CDR2 SVGEGT. For the CDR3, the DNA is TGTGCCAGCAGCGAGCGGGACTCAGATACGCAGTATTTT. This codes for CASSERDSDTQYF.

The rearrangement uses TRBV3-1 (or the pseudogene TRBV3-2) and TRBJ2-1; 8 positions match TRBD2. V trimming: 4 bases; J trimming: 10 bases; junction bases outside the gene matches: 12. The CDR3 runs to 15 residues. Germline CDR1 LGHDT, CDR2 YNNKEL (reference sequence). This chain's CDR3 is CASSPSGTRDGEQFF. The CDR3, as DNA: TGTGCCAGCAGCCCGTCCGGGACTAGAGACGGGGAGCAGTTCTTC.

CDR3 protein: CASSIRDRRAQAFF. For the CDR3, the DNA is TGTGCCAGCAGCATCCGTGACAGGCGAGCTCAAGCTTTCTTT. This chain uses TRBV3-1 (or the pseudogene TRBV3-2) with TRBJ1-1, with D perhaps matching TRBD1 (6 bases). The CDR3 contains 14 residues. Per germline, CDR1 LGHDT and CDR2 YNNKEL (reference sequence). The ends were cut back, 5 bases at V and 9 bases at J, with 19 bases in the middle.

The V call is TRBV18, the J call TRBJ2-5, with 7 bases aligning to TRBD1. CDR1 and CDR2 from the germline V gene are KGHSH and LQKENI. The junction had 8 bases not matched to a gene; V was cut back by 6 bases and J by 4 bases. The CDR3 is 14 amino acids. The CDR3 DNA sequence: TGTGCCAGCTCCCGAGACAGGGTGGGAGAGACCCAGTACTTC. Translated: CASSRDRVGETQYF. Full variable domain (outside the CDR3, taken from reference TRBV18 and TRBJ2-5): NAGVMQNPRHLVRRRGQEARLRCSPMKGHSHVYWYRQLPEEGLKFMVYLQKENIIDESGMPKERFSAEFPKEGPSILRIQQVVRGDSAAYFCASSRDRVGETQYFGPGTRLLVL.

The CDR3 nucleotides read TGTGCCAGTAGCGGACAGGGAAACACTGAAGCTTTCTTT. Translation gives CASSGQGNTEAFF. The genes are TRBV19 and TRBJ1-1; TRBD1 matches 8 bases. The V gene's germline CDR1 is LNHDA and CDR2 SQIVND (reference sequence). The CDR3 is 13 amino acids. V shed 6 bases and J 2 bases; nucleotides not matched to a gene: 2.

This clone has just a few counts. The rearrangement joins TRBV7-9 to TRBJ2-7; TRBD1 matches 7 bases. This CDR3 region has 15 residues. Germline V gene sequence: CDR1 SEHNR, CDR2 FQNEAQ (reference sequence). The ends lost 5 bases at V and 5 bases at J; junction bases unmatched: 12. DNA for the CDR3: TGTGCCAGCAGCCCCCCAGGGGGTCTATCCCACGAGCAGTACTTC. This translates into CASSPPGGLSHEQYF.

This clone came up once. Different DNA sequences within this sample yield the same CDR3. The chain carries TRBV7-2 and TRBJ1-1, with D possibly matching TRBD1 (6 bases). Germline V gives CDR1 SGHTA, CDR2 FQGNSA. This CDR3 is built from 13 residues. The V end was cut by 6 bases, the J end by 4 bases, with 12 bases between. The CDR3 DNA reads TGTGCCAGCAGTCTAGCCAGGGGCACTGAAGCTTTCTTT. This gives the protein CASSLARGTEAFF.

CDR3 amino acids: CATGTGYEQYF. The CDR3 nucleotides are TGTGCCACCGGGACAGGCTACGAGCAGTACTTC. J is TRBJ2-7 and V is TRBV24-1; the match to TRBD1 covers 8 bases. V lost 9 bases and J lost 3; bases outside the gene matches: 0. CDR1 is KGHDR and CDR2 is SFDVKD in the germline V gene. The CDR3 sequence is 11 residues long.

The chain links TRBV30 to TRBJ1-2; D possibly corresponds to TRBD1 (5 bases). The CDR3 has 15 amino acids. The germline V gene encodes CDR1 GTSNPN and CDR2 SVGIG (reference sequence). V lost 3 bases and J 7 bases, leaving 21 bases between the germline ends. The CDR3 protein is CAWRRRGFIAIGYTF. CDR3 DNA sequence: TGTGCCTGGAGGAGGCGGGGGTTTATTGCAATTGGCTACACCTTC.

The V gene is TRBV9, the J gene TRBJ1-1; possibly TRBD1 for D (5 bases). The CDR3 extends over 15 amino acids. Germline CDR1 is SGDLS and CDR2 is YYNGEE. V was cut by 3 bases and J by 4 bases, with 16 bases left in between. This CDR3 is CASSALDSGSTEAFF. CDR3 DNA: TGTGCCAGCAGCGCCTTAGACAGTGGTAGCACTGAAGCTTTCTTT.

This chain uses TRBV28 with TRBJ1-2; D gene uncertain. CDR1 is MDHEN and CDR2 is SYDVKM in the germline V gene. The CDR3 totals 14 residues. V lost 6 bases and J lost 0, with 11 bases in between. The CDR3 region is CASSPPLSNYGYTF. In DNA, the CDR3 is TGTGCCAGCAGCCCCCCCCTCTCTAACTATGGCTACACCTTC.

The chain has TRBV7-8 and TRBJ1-5; D remains unclear. The CDR3 spans 19 residues. Germline loops: CDR1 SGHVS, CDR2 FQNEAQ. V lost 5 bases and J lost 7, with 30 bases in between. CDR3 sequence: CASSPLVSRFGINNQPQHF. The CDR3 DNA sequence: TGTGCCAGCAGCCCTTTAGTCTCTAGGTTCGGAATAAATAACCAGCCCCAGCATTTT.

In DNA form, the CDR3 reads TGTGCCAGCAGTTACGACAGGCAAGAGACCCAGTACTTC. This codes for CASSYDRQETQYF. The chain combines TRBV6-6 with TRBJ2-5; D is perhaps TRBD1 (6 bases). Germline V gene lookup returns CDR1 MNHNY and CDR2 SVGAGI (reference sequence). This CDR3 spans 13 amino acids. V shed 2 bases and J shed 2 bases, with 6 bases lying between them.

The J gene is TRBJ2-2, the V gene TRBV6-2 or TRBV6-3; the match to TRBD1 covers 8 bases. The CDR3 spans 16 residues. The J segment lost 5 bases and the V segment lost 5 bases, leaving 10 bases of the junction unmatched. The germline V gene encodes CDR1 MNHEY and CDR2 SVGEGT. For the CDR3, the DNA is TGTGCCAGCAGTACCCACAGGACAGGGCGGACCGGGGAGCTGTTTTTT. It encodes CASSTHRTGRTGELFF.

The gene calls are TRBV5-3 and TRBJ1-1; 9 nucleotides match TRBD1. TRBV5-3 is an open reading frame whose function is uncertain. The trim removed 3 bases at V and 1 base at J, leaving 1 base unmatched. The CDR3 consists of 14 residues. In nucleotides, the CDR3 is TGTGCCAGAAGCTGGGACAGGGAGAACACTGAAGCTTTCTTT. Translated: CARSWDRENTEAFF.

V and J are TRBV6-1 and TRBJ2-5, with unresolved D. V was shortened by 0 bases and J by 2 bases, with 13 bases between the two germline ends. The CDR3 totals 16 residues. From germline, CDR1 is MNHNS and CDR2 SASEGT. The CDR3 protein is CASSEARETRQETQYF. In DNA, the CDR3 is TGTGCCAGCAGTGAAGCGCGAGAGACGAGGCAAGAGACCCAGTACTTC.

The V call is TRBV7-9, the J call TRBJ1-1; 8 nucleotides match TRBD1. The CDR3 has 18 amino acids. With 5 bases clipped from V and 5 bases from J, the junction kept 19 bases outside the gene matches. From germline, CDR1 is SEHNR and CDR2 FQNEAQ (reference sequence). The CDR3 is CASSPPPGEGRGRTEAFF. CDR3 sequence (DNA): TGTGCCAGCAGCCCCCCCCCTGGGGAAGGCAGGGGGCGAACTGAAGCTTTCTTT.

In DNA, the CDR3 is TGTGCCACCAGTGACTCCGGACAGGGGCAGAATCAGCCCCAGCATTTT. This gives the protein CATSDSGQGQNQPQHF. This chain connects TRBV24-1 to TRBJ1-5; 9 positions agree with TRBD1. The V and J ends lost 4 bases and 4 bases, in that order; junction bases with no gene match: 7. Germline lookup yields CDR1 KGHDR and CDR2 SFDVKD. This CDR3 is built from 16 residues.

This CDR3 is CASSSQGSSNQPQHF. The CDR3 nucleotides are TGTGCCAGCAGCTCGCAGGGGAGTAGCAATCAGCCCCAGCATTTT. This sequence joins TRBV9 and TRBJ1-5; tentatively, D is TRBD1 (6 bases). Germline lookup yields CDR1 SGDLS and CDR2 YYNGEE. Trimming removed 4 bases from V and 0 bases from J, with 11 bases in between. The CDR3 is 15 residues long. The entire variable domain, with the rest obtained from reference TRBV9 and TRBJ1-5, is as follows: DSGVTQTPKHLITATGQRVTLRCSPRSGDLSVYWYQQSLDQGLQFLIQYYNGEERAKGNILERFSAQQFPDLHSELNLSSLELGDSALYFCASSSQGSSNQPQHFGDGTRLSIL.

CDR3 coding DNA: TGCGCCAGCAGCTTTAACACGCCTAGCGGGGGTAACACAGATACGCAGTATTTT. Amino acids: CASSFNTPSGGNTDTQYF. The rearrangement links TRBV5-1 to TRBJ2-3, with 10 bases identical to TRBD2. The germline V gene has CDR1 SGHRS and CDR2 YFSETQ. The J segment lost 2 bases and the V segment lost 2 bases, leaving 11 bases of the junction unmatched. CDR3 length equals 18 residues.

The chain recombines TRBV7-2 with TRBJ1-2; TRBD1 matches at 9 bases. In germline, CDR1 is SGHTA, CDR2 FQGNSA. Germline trimming cut 5 bases from V and 2 bases from J; bases unmatched to any gene: 9. The CDR3 covers 16 residues. In DNA, the CDR3 is TGTGCCAGCAGCCACCGCGGGACAGGGAAAAACTATGGCTACACCTTC. Its translation: CASSHRGTGKNYGYTF. Variable domain in full (rest from reference TRBV7-2 and TRBJ1-2): GAGVSQSPSNKVTEKGKDVELRCDPISGHTALYWYRQSLGQGLEFLIYFQGNSAPDKSGLPSDRFSAERTGGSVSTLTIQRTQQEDSAVYLCASSHRGTGKNYGYTFGSGTRLTVV.